This T cell receptor beta chain appears in the sequencing data of a study of blood T cell repertoires in COVID-19. Participants, 18 to 89 years old, spanned approximately 26 US areas. This CDR3 region has 15 residues. V lost 0 bases and J lost 4; bases outside the gene matches: 1. The germline CDR1 and CDR2 sequences are SGDLS and YYNGEE. How the authors handled the data: From reference gene primer amplification, estimates of nucleated cell counts were derived. TCRdb's table, derived via immunoSEQ multiplex PCR, lists solely in-frame clones and lacks some. The D gene and trimming were derived from the DNA, and the V and J assignments and clone size from that table. The profile covers around 320,000 clones, with 85% to 90% appearing a single time and less than 3.5% taken by the ten largest.

The chain links TRBV9 to TRBJ2-1; the match to TRBD2 covers 10 bases. The source is a woman between 45 and 60 years old who had been exposed to COVID-19. The sample consisted of PBMCs or T cells enriched from blood (not recorded which). The CDR3 DNA reads TGTGCCAGCAGCGTAGATAGCGGGGGGTACAATGAGCAGTTCTTC. Protein: CASSVDSGGYNEQFF.